Following are 2 T cell receptor beta chains from one sample sequenced in a study of glioma-infiltrating T cells after dendritic cell vaccination. The table came from immunoSEQ multiplex PCR; TCRdb's copy has only in-frame clones and leaves some out. The table has tens of thousands of clones, more than 75% seen once. This specimen consisted of blood, obtained before dendritic cell vaccination. The receptors derive from a human donor with glioblastoma.

The CDR3 sequence: CASSNRDRLGEQFF. CDR3 in DNA: TGCGCCAGCAGCAACCGGGACAGGTTGGGGGAGCAGTTCTTC. The chain links TRBV5-1 to TRBJ2-1; 8 nucleotides agree with TRBD1. Germline lookup yields CDR1 SGHRS and CDR2 YFSETQ. The CDR3 is made up of 14 amino acids. V trimming: 4 bases; J trimming: 10 bases; junction bases outside the gene matches: 10.

V is TRBV7-9 and J is TRBJ2-2, with 11 bases identical to TRBD2. J lost 3 bases, V lost 3 bases, and 6 bases had no gene match. The CDR3 consists of 17 residues. Germline CDR1 is SEHNR and CDR2 is FQNEAQ (reference sequence). This CDR3 reads CASSLLLAGVDTGELFF. DNA of the CDR3: TGTGCCAGCAGCTTGCTACTAGCGGGAGTAGACACCGGGGAGCTGTTTTTT.